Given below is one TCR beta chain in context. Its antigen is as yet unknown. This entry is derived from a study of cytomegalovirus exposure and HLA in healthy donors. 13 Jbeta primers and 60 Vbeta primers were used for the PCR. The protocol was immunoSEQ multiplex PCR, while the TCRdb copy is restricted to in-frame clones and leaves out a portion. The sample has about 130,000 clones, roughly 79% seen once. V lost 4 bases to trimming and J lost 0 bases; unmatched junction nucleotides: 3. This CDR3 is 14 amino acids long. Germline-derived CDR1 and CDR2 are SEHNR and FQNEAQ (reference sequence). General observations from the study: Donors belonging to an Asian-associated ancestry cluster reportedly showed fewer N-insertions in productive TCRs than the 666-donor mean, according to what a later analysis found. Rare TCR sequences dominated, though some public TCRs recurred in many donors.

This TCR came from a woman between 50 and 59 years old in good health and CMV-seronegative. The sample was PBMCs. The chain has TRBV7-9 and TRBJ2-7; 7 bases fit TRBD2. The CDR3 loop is CASSSSGFSYEQYF. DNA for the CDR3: TGTGCCAGCAGCTCTAGCGGATTCTCCTACGAGCAGTACTTC.